The 2 T cell receptor beta chains listed next were all sequenced from one sample in a study of blood T cells in healthy people across ages. It was with a sample-barcoded 5' primer and a J-beta primer mix that a second PCR of roughly 7 to 11 cycles was run. TCRdb analysed the 5' RACE reads with MiXCR anew, one entry per CDR3 protein. The table records 540,000 or so distinct CDR3 sequences, approximately 25% of them present only once. Material: blood. The receptors shown here come from a woman aged 70-85 years in good health.

The chain employs TRBV14 and TRBJ1-2, with a possible D match to TRBD1 (5 bases). This CDR3 spans 15 amino acids. In germline, CDR1 is SGHDN, CDR2 FVKESK. V lost 2 bases and J lost 5, with 15 bases in between. For the CDR3, the DNA is TGTGCCAGCAGCCAACTAACAGGTGGAGGTTATGGCTACACCTTC. Its translation is CASSQLTGGGYGYTF.

Only a few counts were recorded for this clonotype. This sequence joins TRBV3-1 and TRBJ1-6, with a weak D call TRBD1 (5 bases). The V end lost 6 bases, the J end lost 4 bases, and 10 bases lay between the germline ends. CDR3 length: 14 amino acids. Germline-derived CDR1 and CDR2 are LGHDT and YNNKEL (reference sequence). The chain's CDR3 is CASSGTRYNSPLHF. In DNA form, the CDR3 reads TGTGCCAGCAGTGGGACGCGGTATAATTCACCCCTCCACTTT.